This T cell receptor beta chain was captured by sequencing in a study of T cells in Graves' hyperthyroidism and ophthalmopathy. Uncontrolled infection, other autoimmune disease, pregnancy or lactation led to exclusion. The blood sample dates from first hyperthyroidism diagnosis, preceding any ophthalmopathy symptoms. The PBMCs were sourced from fresh peripheral blood (approximately 9.6 ml). The V end was cut by 11 bases, the J end by 7 bases, with 12 bases between. The germline CDR1 and CDR2 sequences are LNHDA and SQIVND (reference sequence). The CDR3 length is 12 residues. RNA transcripts were the template for amplifying TCR beta CDR3 regions. The HTBI primer set was used in a first-round RT-PCR of the TCR CDR3. TCRdb recomputed calls from the multiplex PCR reads with MiXCR, one row per CDR3 protein. This sample has more than 550,000 distinct CDR3 sequences, with approximately 19% found just once.

The V gene is TRBV19, the J gene TRBJ1-6; unclear D gene. Sequencing was performed on blood. This TCR was sampled from a woman between 50 and 59 years old with Graves' hyperthyroidism that later progressed to Graves' ophthalmopathy. Written as DNA, the CDR3 is TGTGCCGGTGGGCGGCAGAATTCACCCCTCCACTTT. Translating gives CAGGRQNSPLHF.